The rows below give T cell receptor beta chains drawn from one sample of a study of T cell changes during pregnancy in multiple sclerosis. Profiling relied on immunoSEQ multiplex PCR, and the TCRdb table lists in-frame clones only, not all of them. The table includes tens of thousands of clones, over 80% detected once. The sample here was peripheral blood, taken in the first trimester of pregnancy. The receptor source for this set is a female donor in good health, enrolled as a control in a pregnancy study. CDR3s include the opening cysteine and the closing phenylalanine or tryptophan. The order of the fields is CDR3 DNA, CDR3 protein, J gene, V gene, clone size, D gene. A D gene is named only where the DNA matches it firmly. Rows may omit the clone size; those that give it use once, few, many or a size class.

DNA: TGTGCCAGCACGGGGGACTCTAGCACAGATACGCAGTATTTT
CDR3: CASTGDSSTDTQYF
J: TRBJ2-3
V: TRBV2
size: -
D: -

DNA: TGTGCCAGTAGTATCGCGGAAAGCTCTGGAAACACCATATATTTT
CDR3: CASSIAESSGNTIYF
J: TRBJ1-3
V: TRBV19
size: -
D: -

DNA: TGCGCCAGCACCCTACAGGGGGCGGCTTCCTACGAGCAGTACTTC
CDR3: CASTLQGAASYEQYF
J: TRBJ2-7
V: TRBV5-1
size: -
D: TRBD1

DNA: TGTGCCAGCAGTGACGGCAGGGTCGGAAACACCATATATTTT
CDR3: CASSDGRVGNTIYF
J: TRBJ1-3
V: TRBV2
size: -
D: -

DNA: TGTGCCAGCAGCTCCTTAGGGGGGGTGAGGTACGAGCAGTACTTC
CDR3: CASSSLGGVRYEQYF
J: TRBJ2-7
V: TRBV11-2
size: -
D: -

DNA: TGCGCCAGCAGCGTTAGCGGGAGTGGGACAGATACGCAGTATTTT
CDR3: CASSVSGSGTDTQYF
J: TRBJ2-3
V: TRBV5-1
size: -
D: TRBD2

DNA: TGTGCCAGTAGTACCGGCCCCGGGACTGAAGCTTTCTTT
CDR3: CASSTGPGTEAFF
J: TRBJ1-1
V: TRBV19
size: -
D: -

DNA: TGTGCCAGTACCCAGCCCAGGGTTGAAGTCGGGGAGCTGTTTTTT
CDR3: CASTQPRVEVGELFF
J: TRBJ2-2
V: TRBV19
size: -
D: -

DNA: TGTGCCAGCAGCCGAGGGACAGCCAATCAGCCCCAGCATTTT
CDR3: CASSRGTANQPQHF
J: TRBJ1-5
V: TRBV6-5
size: -
D: TRBD1

DNA: TGTGCCAGCAGTCCCCTTAAAAGGGGAACTGAAGCTTTCTTT
CDR3: CASSPLKRGTEAFF
J: TRBJ1-1
V: TRBV7-2
size: once
D: -

DNA: TGTGCCAGCAGCCCGAGCCCCGGCGGGGTTAATGAAAAACTGTTTTTT
CDR3: CASSPSPGGVNEKLFF
J: TRBJ1-4
V: TRBV9
size: -
D: -

DNA: TGTGCCAGCAGTTACGGACAGGGGGAACATGGCTACACCTTC
CDR3: CASSYGQGEHGYTF
J: TRBJ1-2
V: TRBV6-5
size: -
D: TRBD1

DNA: TGTGCCTCCTCCACCGGGGGACCTGGAAACACCATATATTTT
CDR3: CASSTGGPGNTIYF
J: TRBJ1-3
V: TRBV6-6
size: once
D: -

DNA: TGCGCCAGCAGCCTCGGGACAGCTCGTGGGTATGGCTACACCTTC
CDR3: CASSLGTARGYGYTF
J: TRBJ1-2
V: TRBV4-1
size: -
D: TRBD1

DNA: TGCGCCAGCAGTGAGTCTAGTGGCTACGAGCAGTACTTC
CDR3: CASSESSGYEQYF
J: TRBJ2-7
V: TRBV10-1
size: -
D: -

DNA: TGCGCCAGCAGCTTGCGTGGGGGCTTCTACAATGAGCAGTTCTTC
CDR3: CASSLRGGFYNEQFF
J: TRBJ2-1
V: TRBV5-1
size: -
D: -

DNA: TGTGCCAGTAGTGTAGGACTGTACACAGATACGCAGTATTTT
CDR3: CASSVGLYTDTQYF
J: TRBJ2-3
V: TRBV19
size: -
D: -

DNA: TGTGCCAGTAGTATCGGGACTAGCGGTCTCTACGAGCAGTACTTC
CDR3: CASSIGTSGLYEQYF
J: TRBJ2-7
V: TRBV19
size: -
D: TRBD2

DNA: TGTGCCAGCAGCTTATTCCAGTTCACAGATACGCAGTATTTT
CDR3: CASSLFQFTDTQYF
J: TRBJ2-3
V: TRBV11-1
size: -
D: -

DNA: TGTGCCAGCAGCGTTCTTAAGGGACTAGCGGGGGCCGGGGAGCTGTTTTTT
CDR3: CASSVLKGLAGAGELFF
J: TRBJ2-2
V: TRBV9
size: -
D: TRBD2

DNA: TGTGCCAGCAGCTTAGTTCTACTCTCCAATGAGCAGTTCTTC
CDR3: CASSLVLLSNEQFF
J: TRBJ2-1
V: TRBV7-2
size: -
D: -

DNA: TGTGCCAGCAGCTACAACTCGGGACATGCCCACTACGAGCAGTACTTC
CDR3: CASSYNSGHAHYEQYF
J: TRBJ2-7
V: TRBV5-6
size: -
D: -

DNA: TGCGCCAGCAGAACACGGGGGGGTTCGAACACTGAAGCTTTCTTT
CDR3: CASRTRGGSNTEAFF
J: TRBJ1-1
V: TRBV5-1
size: -
D: -

DNA: TGTGCCAGCAGCCCAAGCCGGACTATTTCCTACGAGCAGTACTTC
CDR3: CASSPSRTISYEQYF
J: TRBJ2-7
V: TRBV7-9
size: -
D: -

DNA: TGTGCCAGCTGGGAAACTAGAGGGACAGATACGCAGTATTTT
CDR3: CASWETRGTDTQYF
J: TRBJ2-3
V: TRBV27
size: -
D: -

DNA: TGTGCCAGCAGCGCAAGGACAGGCCCCGGTGGGGCCAACGTCCTGACTTTC
CDR3: CASSARTGPGGANVLTF
J: TRBJ2-6
V: TRBV9
size: -
D: TRBD1

DNA: TGTGCCAGAAAGGGACTAGCGAACACCGGGGAGCTGTTTTTT
CDR3: CARKGLANTGELFF
J: TRBJ2-2
V: TRBV2
size: -
D: TRBD2

DNA: TGTGCCAGCAGTGAGGGGCGGGAGGGGAATGAGCAGTTCTTC
CDR3: CASSEGREGNEQFF
J: TRBJ2-1
V: TRBV6-4
size: -
D: TRBD2

DNA: TGTGCCAGCAGTTTCCTTGACAGGGGGCACAATGAGCAGTTCTTC
CDR3: CASSFLDRGHNEQFF
J: TRBJ2-1
V: TRBV28
size: once
D: TRBD1

DNA: TGTGCCAGCAGTGACAGGCCACTCAGGGAGACCCAGTACTTC
CDR3: CASSDRPLRETQYF
J: TRBJ2-5
V: TRBV28
size: -
D: -

DNA: TGTGCCAGTAGGCCAACTAGCACAGATACGCAGTATTTT
CDR3: CASRPTSTDTQYF
J: TRBJ2-3
V: TRBV19
size: -
D: -

DNA: TGTGCCAGCACCTTGGGAGGGGAAGGCACAGATACGCAGTATTTT
CDR3: CASTLGGEGTDTQYF
J: TRBJ2-3
V: TRBV9
size: -
D: TRBD2

DNA: TGTGCCTGGAGGATAGAACTAGAAGACAATGAGCAGTTCTTC
CDR3: CAWRIELEDNEQFF
J: TRBJ2-1
V: TRBV30
size: -
D: -

DNA: TGTGCCAGCAGCTTAGCGCTTGGACAGGAAGGTGGCTACACCTTC
CDR3: CASSLALGQEGGYTF
J: TRBJ1-2
V: TRBV7-9
size: -
D: TRBD1

DNA: TGTGCCAGCAGCCAAGATCGGAGCGGGAGTGGCTACGAGCAGTACTTC
CDR3: CASSQDRSGSGYEQYF
J: TRBJ2-7
V: TRBV4-2
size: -
D: TRBD2

DNA: TGTGCCAGCAGCGCTCCGGGACTCCCCCAGGGGGGCCAGTACTTC
CDR3: CASSAPGLPQGGQYF
J: TRBJ2-5
V: TRBV11-2
size: -
D: -

DNA: TGTGCCAGCAGCCCCCAACTACTCGTGGGTGAGCAGTTCTTC
CDR3: CASSPQLLVGEQFF
J: TRBJ2-1
V: TRBV7-2
size: few
D: -

DNA: TGTGCCAGCAGCCGTCCAGGGGCAGCCTACGAGCAGTACTTC
CDR3: CASSRPGAAYEQYF
J: TRBJ2-7
V: TRBV28
size: -
D: -

DNA: TGTGCCAGCAGCCAAAGGACTAGCGGGTCCTACGAGCAGTACTTC
CDR3: CASSQRTSGSYEQYF
J: TRBJ2-7
V: TRBV7-8
size: -
D: TRBD2

DNA: TGTGCCAGCAGCTCAATGACTAGCGGGGGGGCCGGTCCTTGGGGCATTCAGTACTTC
CDR3: CASSSMTSGGAGPWGIQYF
J: TRBJ2-4
V: TRBV7-2
size: -
D: TRBD2